This T cell receptor beta chain stems from a study of T cell responses to AZD1222 COVID-19 vaccine. Regarding the study as a whole: In a largely white British group with more females than males, clonal diversity was possibly underestimated.

Turning to this clone: Its cognate antigen is unknown.

The germline V gene encodes CDR1 MDHEN and CDR2 SYDVKM. V lost 5 bases, J lost 2 bases, and 10 bases lay in between. This CDR3 is 14 amino acids long. TCRdb keeps only in-frame clones here, not all; method: immunoSEQ multiplex PCR. This sample yields some 100,000 clones, of which 85% to 90% are seen a single time; 16% belongs to the top ten. The source was peripheral blood, collected on day 0 of AZD1222 vaccination. This receptor was obtained from an adult in good health. The V call is TRBV28, the J call TRBJ1-5; D not resolved. For the CDR3, the DNA is TGTGCCAGCAGTAAGATAGATGGCAATCAGCCCCAGCATTTT. This codes for CASSKIDGNQPQHF.